The present entry profiles one TCR beta chain with its context. The CDR3 is made up of 18 amino acids. The germline V gene encodes CDR1 KGHSH and CDR2 LQKENI. V was pared by 5 bases and J by 1 base, with 13 bases of the junction left unmatched. The data were obtained in a study of PD-1 blockade in classical Hodgkin lymphoma. There was relapse after autologous stem cell transplantation in every patient, and there was variation in brentuximab vedotin exposure. The table came from immunoSEQ multiplex PCR; TCRdb's copy has only in-frame clones and leaves some out. Among about 41,000 clones listed, more than 85% were seen once.

V is TRBV18 and J is TRBJ1-1; 10 bases map to TRBD1. The material sequenced was peripheral blood mononuclear cells (PBMCs), taken before the second cycle of nivolumab. This receptor was obtained from a human donor with classical Hodgkin lymphoma. The CDR3 DNA reads TGTGCCAGCTCAAGAATTACCGGGACAGGGGCAAAGAACACTGAAGCTTTCTTT. Residues: CASSRITGTGAKNTEAFF.